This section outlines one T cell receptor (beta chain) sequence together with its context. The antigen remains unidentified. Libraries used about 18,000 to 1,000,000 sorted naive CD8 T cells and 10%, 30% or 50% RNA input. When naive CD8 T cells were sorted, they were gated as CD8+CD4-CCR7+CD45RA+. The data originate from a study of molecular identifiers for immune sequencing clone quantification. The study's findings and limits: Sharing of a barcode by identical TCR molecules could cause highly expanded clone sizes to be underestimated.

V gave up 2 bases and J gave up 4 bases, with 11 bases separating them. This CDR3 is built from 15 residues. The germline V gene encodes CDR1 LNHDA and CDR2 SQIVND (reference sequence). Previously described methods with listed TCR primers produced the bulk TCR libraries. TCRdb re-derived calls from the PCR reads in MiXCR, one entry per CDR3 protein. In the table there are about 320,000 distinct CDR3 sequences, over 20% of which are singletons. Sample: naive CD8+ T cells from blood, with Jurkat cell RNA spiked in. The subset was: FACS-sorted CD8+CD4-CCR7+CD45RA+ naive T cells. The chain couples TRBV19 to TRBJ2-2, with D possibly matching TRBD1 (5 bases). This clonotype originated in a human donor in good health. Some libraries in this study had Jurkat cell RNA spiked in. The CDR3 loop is CASSIPGRGTGELFF. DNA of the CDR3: TGTGCCAGTAGTATACCCGGAAGGGGCACCGGGGAGCTGTTTTTT.